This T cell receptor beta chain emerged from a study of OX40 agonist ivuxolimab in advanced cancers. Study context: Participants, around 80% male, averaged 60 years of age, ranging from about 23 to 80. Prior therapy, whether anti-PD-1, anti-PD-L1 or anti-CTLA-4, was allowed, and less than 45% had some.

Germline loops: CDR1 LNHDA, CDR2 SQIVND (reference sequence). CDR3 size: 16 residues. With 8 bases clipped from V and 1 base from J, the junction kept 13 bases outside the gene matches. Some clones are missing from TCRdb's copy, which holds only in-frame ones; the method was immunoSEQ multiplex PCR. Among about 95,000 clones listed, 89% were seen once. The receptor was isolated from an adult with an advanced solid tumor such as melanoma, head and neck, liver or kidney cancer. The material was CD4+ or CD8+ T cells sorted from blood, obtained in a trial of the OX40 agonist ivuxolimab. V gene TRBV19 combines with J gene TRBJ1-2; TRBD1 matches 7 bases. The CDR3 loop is CASLQGPRADNYGYTF. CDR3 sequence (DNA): TGTGCCAGTCTACAGGGGCCCAGGGCTGATAACTATGGCTACACCTTC.